A single sample gave rise to the 11 T cell receptor beta chains below, sequenced in a study of cytomegalovirus exposure and HLA in healthy donors. The PCR ran on 60 Vbeta and 13 Jbeta primers. Sequencing used immunoSEQ multiplex PCR; TCRdb keeps in-frame clones, though not all of them. Seen here are approximately 300,000 clones, 84% observed once, and the top ten hold roughly 2%. The sample was PBMCs. These receptors all stem from a woman between 35 and 50 years old in good health and CMV-seropositive.

The V call is TRBV10-3, the J call TRBJ2-7; 7 bases are a match to TRBD2. V lost 6 bases to trimming and J lost 2 bases; unmatched junction nucleotides: 13. The CDR3 is made up of 16 amino acids. Germline V lookup: CDR1 ENHRY, CDR2 SYGVKD. The CDR3 DNA reads as TGTGCCATCAGCTACATCATAGCGGGCATTACCTACGAGCAGTACTTC. This translates into CAISYIIAGITYEQYF.

V gene TRBV7-2 combines with J gene TRBJ1-4, with TRBD1 matching over 9 bases. The V gene end was trimmed by 5 bases and the J gene end by 11 bases; junction bases not matched to a gene: 12. The CDR3 covers 15 residues. The germline CDR1 and CDR2 sequences are SGHTA and FQGNSA. The CDR3 protein is CASSSTGGPLEKLFF. The CDR3 nucleotides are TGTGCCAGCAGCAGTACAGGGGGCCCCCTGGAGAAACTGTTTTTT. Based on the CDR3 plus reference TRBV7-2 and TRBJ1-4, the full variable domain is GAGVSQSPSNKVTEKGKDVELRCDPISGHTALYWYRQSLGQGLEFLIYFQGNSAPDKSGLPSDRFSAERTGGSVSTLTIQRTQQEDSAVYLCASSSTGGPLEKLFFGSGTQLSVL.

CDR3 DNA: TGTGCCAGCAGCCTTCGACAGACCGTCACAGATACGCAGTATTTT. Its protein product is CASSLRQTVTDTQYF. The chain is built from TRBV7-9 and TRBJ2-3; TRBD1 might be the D (5 bases). V was pared by 5 bases and J by 2 bases, with 14 bases between. This CDR3 contains 15 residues. CDR1 is SEHNR and CDR2 is FQNEAQ in the germline V gene (reference sequence).

The rearrangement uses TRBV2 and TRBJ1-5, with a weak D call TRBD1 (5 bases). CDR1 and CDR2 from the germline V gene are SNHLY and FYNNEI. Trimming stripped 4 bases from V and 2 bases from J, with 12 bases between. The CDR3 spans 15 residues. Here the CDR3 DNA reads TGTGCCAGCAGTGCCGACAGTAGGGGCAATCAGCCCCAGCATTTT. It codes for CASSADSRGNQPQHF.

The chain employs TRBV13 and TRBJ2-7; 8 nucleotides align to TRBD1. CDR1 and CDR2 from the germline V gene are PRHDT and FYEKMQ (reference sequence). The CDR3 extends over 14 amino acids. J lost 1 base, V lost 4 bases, and 3 bases had no gene match. The chain's CDR3 is CASSSDRVSYEQYF. In DNA form, the CDR3 reads TGTGCCAGCAGCTCGGACAGGGTTTCCTACGAGCAGTACTTC. The full variable domain, completed using reference TRBV13 and TRBJ2-7, is AAGVIQSPRHLIKEKRETATLKCYPIPRHDTVYWYQQGPGQDPQFLISFYEKMQSDKGSIPDRFSAQQFSDYHSELNMSSLELGDSALYFCASSSDRVSYEQYFGPGTRLTVT.

V gene TRBV19 combines with J gene TRBJ1-5; 7 positions agree with TRBD1. Per germline, CDR1 LNHDA and CDR2 SQIVND (reference sequence). The V segment lost 5 bases and the J segment 6 bases; nucleotides outside the gene matches: 7. The CDR3 length is 14 residues. CDR3 bases: TGTGCCAGTAGTCAAGGGGGCATGGGTCAGCCCCAGCATTTT. Translating it yields CASSQGGMGQPQHF.

The chain has TRBV5-4 and TRBJ1-1, with D hard to call. V was cut by 3 bases and J by 5 bases, with 11 bases left in between. CDR3 length: 13 residues. The germline gives CDR1 SGHNT, CDR2 YYREEE (reference sequence). DNA of the CDR3: TGTGCCAGCAGCTCCCTGGAGAGGACTGAAGCTTTCTTT. Translated: CASSSLERTEAFF. Combining the CDR3 with reference TRBV5-4 and TRBJ1-1 gives the whole variable domain ETGVTQSPTHLIKTRGQQVTLRCSSQSGHNTVSWYQQALGQGPQFIFQYYREEENGRGNFPPRFSGLQFPNYSSELNVNALELDDSALYLCASSSLERTEAFFGQGTRLTVV.

The chain uses TRBV11-2 and TRBJ2-1; 11 positions agree with TRBD2. Germline V lookup: CDR1 SGHAT, CDR2 FQNNGV. There are 16 residues in the CDR3. The trim removed 1 base at V and 9 bases at J, leaving 8 bases unmatched. CDR3 bases: TGTGCCAGCAGCTTAGCCACTAGCGGGAGATACGGTGAGCAGTTCTTC. Translating gives CASSLATSGRYGEQFF.

The CDR3 DNA sequence: TGCGCCAGCAGCCAAGAGGGGGAGGTGGGTAGGGGTGGCTACACCTTC. Translating it yields CASSQEGEVGRGGYTF. This rearrangement joins TRBV4-3 to TRBJ1-2, with D maybe TRBD1 (5 bases). CDR3 length: 16 residues. The germline CDR1 and CDR2 sequences are LGHNA and YSLEER. Deletions cut 0 bases from V and 7 bases from J, with 18 bases between.

This clone was picked up a small number of times. This sequence joins TRBV4-2 and TRBJ2-7; TRBD1 agrees at 8 bases. This CDR3 comprises 16 residues. Germline CDR1 and CDR2: LGHNA and YNFKEQ. Germline trimming cut 0 bases from V and 5 bases from J; bases unmatched to any gene: 9. CDR3 residues: CASSQDLLQGGHEQYF. CDR3 nucleotides: TGTGCCAGCAGCCAAGACCTTTTACAGGGGGGCCACGAGCAGTACTTC.

This clone appeared a few times. The gene calls are TRBV18 and TRBJ1-5; no reliable D call. This CDR3 spans 17 amino acids. Germline V CDR1 and CDR2: KGHSH, LQKENI. The V end was cut by 2 bases, the J end by 7 bases, with 21 bases between. The CDR3 region has the DNA TGTGCCAGCTCACCATTTTCACAAGGCAGCTCGGGGCAGCCCCAGCATTTT. This translates into CASSPFSQGSSGQPQHF.